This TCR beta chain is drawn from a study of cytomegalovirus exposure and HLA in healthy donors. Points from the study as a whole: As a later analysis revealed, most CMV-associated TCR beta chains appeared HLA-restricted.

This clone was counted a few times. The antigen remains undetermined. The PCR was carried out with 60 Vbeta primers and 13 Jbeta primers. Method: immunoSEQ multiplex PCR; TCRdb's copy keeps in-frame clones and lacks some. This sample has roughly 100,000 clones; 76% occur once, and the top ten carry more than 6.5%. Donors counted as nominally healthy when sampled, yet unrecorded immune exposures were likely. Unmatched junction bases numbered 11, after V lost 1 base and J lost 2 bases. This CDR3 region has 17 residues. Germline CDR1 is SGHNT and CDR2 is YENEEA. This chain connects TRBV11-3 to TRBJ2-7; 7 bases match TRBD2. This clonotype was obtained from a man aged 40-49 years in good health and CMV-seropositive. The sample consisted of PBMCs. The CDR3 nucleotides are TGTGCCAGCAGCTTAGCGGTTTGGGGGACTAACACCTACGAGCAGTACTTC. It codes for CASSLAVWGTNTYEQYF.